Listed below are T cell receptor beta chains from one sample, sequenced in a study of regulatory T cells in long-lasting Graves disease. A single record per CDR3 protein comes from TCRdb applying MiXCR to the multiplex PCR reads. The sample gives roughly 490,000 distinct CDR3 sequences, under 25% of which show up once; roughly 14% is in the top ten. The sample consisted of peripheral blood mononuclear cells (PBMCs), taken when the disease was refractory, from a patient treated with antithyroid drugs. These receptors originate from a female donor with Graves disease. Both conserved end residues are part of each CDR3. Each record gives: clone size, V gene, J gene, D gene, CDR3 DNA, CDR3 protein. The D gene is left open where the match is weak. Size is stated for part of the rows, as once, few or many counts, or as a class when the clone is expanded.

>.|TRBV30|TRBJ2-5|TRBD1
TGTGCCTGGGGGACAGGCTACAGTAGGGGGACCCAGTACTTC
CAWGTGYSRGTQYF
>.|TRBV2|TRBJ2-1|.
TGTGCCAGCAGTTTAGCGACTAGTTTCTTC
CASSLATSFF
>few|TRBV30|TRBJ1-1|.
TGTGCCTGGACCCGTGATAACACTGAAGCTTTCTTT
CAWTRDNTEAFF
>.|TRBV28|TRBJ2-6|TRBD2
TGTGCCAGCGGGCGGACTAGCGATTGGTCTCACTCTGGGGCCAACGTCCTGACTTTC
CASGRTSDWSHSGANVLTF
>many|TRBV28|TRBJ1-2|TRBD1
TGTGCGTACACCCCCAAGCGGGACAGGAACTATGGCTACACCTTC
CAYTPKRDRNYGYTF
>.|TRBV6-2/TRBV6-3|TRBJ2-5|TRBD2
TGTGCCAGCAGTTACGGCGGGAGGGCCGCGGAGACCCAGTACTTC
CASSYGGRAAETQYF
>once|TRBV6-1|TRBJ1-1|.
TGTGCCAGCAGTTACCTGTCAACGCATACTGAAGCTTTCTTT
CASSYLSTHTEAFF
>many|TRBV2|TRBJ1-5|.
TGTGCCAGCAGTCCTGAGGGTGGGACCCTCTTACGCAATCAGCCCCAGCATTTT
CASSPEGGTLLRNQPQHF
>.|TRBV4-3|TRBJ2-5|TRBD2
TGCGCCAGCAGCCAAGGGCTAGCGGGCCTAGAGACCCAGTACTTC
CASSQGLAGLETQYF
>few|TRBV30|TRBJ1-2|TRBD1
TGTGCCTGGAACAGGGGGACCTCCAACTATGGCTACACCTTC
CAWNRGTSNYGYTF
>.|TRBV5-6|TRBJ2-5|TRBD2
TGTGCCAGCAGCTTGGCCTCTCTAGCGGGACTCCTTCAAGAGACCCAGTACTTC
CASSLASLAGLLQETQYF
>few|TRBV19|TRBJ2-7|TRBD2
TGTGCCAGTAGTATCTGGCGGGAGAGATCCTACGAGCAGTACTTC
CASSIWRERSYEQYF
>few|TRBV29-1|TRBJ2-7|TRBD1
TGCAGCGTTGTGCCGGGGACAGTCAACCGCGAGCAGTACTTC
CSVVPGTVNREQYF
>.|TRBV28|TRBJ2-7|TRBD2
TGTGCCAGCTCCCCGGGGGGGGGGCTGGGCTCCTACGAGCAGTACTTC
CASSPGGGLGSYEQYF
>many|TRBV10-3|TRBJ1-4|TRBD1
TGTGCCATCAGTTCACAGGGGACTAATGAAAAACTGTTTTTT
CAISSQGTNEKLFF
>few|TRBV30|TRBJ2-7|.
TGTGCCTGGAGTCCCGACAGAACCTACGAGCAGTACTTC
CAWSPDRTYEQYF
>many|TRBV2|TRBJ2-7|TRBD2
TGTGCCAGCAGGGGAGTAGCGGGAGTCCACGAGCAGTACTTC
CASRGVAGVHEQYF
>few|TRBV29-1|TRBJ2-1|.
TGCAGCGCTGACGCGAGCGCTACAGATGAGCAGTTCTTC
CSADASATDEQFF
>few|TRBV6-5|TRBJ1-2|.
TGTGCCAGCAGTTACTCAAGGAAAAACTATGGCTACACCTTC
CASSYSRKNYGYTF
>once|TRBV3-1|TRBJ2-2|TRBD1
TGTGCCAGCAGCCAAGGGACAGGGGACCTCGGGGAGCTGTTTTTT
CASSQGTGDLGELFF
>many|TRBV6-5|TRBJ2-7|TRBD2
TGTGCCAGCAGTTTTCTAGCGGGAGTCTCCTACGAGCAGTACTTC
CASSFLAGVSYEQYF
>.|TRBV3-1|TRBJ2-7|TRBD2
TGTGCCAGCAGCCCCCGCCTACCGGATAGCGGGAGGGCATACGAGCAGTACTTC
CASSPRLPDSGRAYEQYF
>.|TRBV14|TRBJ2-5|.
TGTGCCAGCAGCAGGGCTCGGGAGACCCAGTACTTC
CASSRARETQYF
>many|TRBV13|TRBJ2-7|TRBD2
TGTGCCAGCAGCGTGCGGGGGGCAGAGCAGTACTTC
CASSVRGAEQYF
>few|TRBV20-1|TRBJ1-4|.
TGCAGTGCTACCCAAGAGGGGGGAGGTGAAAAACTGTTTTTT
CSATQEGGGEKLFF